This entry lists 30 T cell receptor beta chains sequenced from one sample in a study of cytomegalovirus exposure and HLA in healthy donors. PCR primers comprised 60 Vbeta and 13 Jbeta primers. Assay: immunoSEQ multiplex PCR; the TCRdb copy retains only in-frame clones and omits some. There are some 120,000 clones in the sample; under 85% occur only once, and more than 7.5% lies in the top ten. Sequenced: PBMCs. Receptors originate from a woman aged 50 to 65 in good health and CMV-seropositive.

The V and J genes are TRBV5-1 and TRBJ2-5, with D unresolved. V dropped 0 bases and J dropped 3 bases, with 9 bases sitting between them. Germline V lookup: CDR1 SGHRS, CDR2 YFSETQ. This CDR3 spans 14 amino acids. This chain's CDR3 is CASSLGAQKETQYF. The CDR3 bases are TGCGCCAGCAGCTTGGGGGCACAGAAAGAGACCCAGTACTTC.

The chain uses TRBV5-1 and TRBJ1-2; 11 bases line up with TRBD1. Germline V gene sequence: CDR1 SGHRS, CDR2 YFSETQ. V gave up 6 bases and J gave up 4 bases; unmatched junction bases: 11. The CDR3 is 16 residues long. In DNA form, the CDR3 reads TGCGCCAGCACCAACCGGGACAGGGGGAACCCCTATGGCTACACCTTC. Residues: CASTNRDRGNPYGYTF. Filled out from reference TRBV5-1 and TRBJ1-2, the complete variable domain reads KAGVTQTPRYLIKTRGQQVTLSCSPISGHRSVSWYQQTPGQGLQFLFEYFSETQRNKGNFPGRFSGRQFSNSRSEMNVSTLELGDSALYLCASTNRDRGNPYGYTFGSGTRLTVV.

The chain carries TRBV5-1 and TRBJ2-5; 9 positions match TRBD1. The CDR3 length is 14 residues. Germline V gene lookup returns CDR1 SGHRS and CDR2 YFSETQ. Trimming at V came to 3 bases and at J to 5 bases, leaving 5 bases not matched to a gene. In DNA form, the CDR3 reads TGCGCCAGCAGCTCCGGGACAGGGTTGGAGACCCAGTACTTC. Translation gives CASSSGTGLETQYF.

The chain combines TRBV6-5 with TRBJ1-2, with D possibly TRBD1 on 5 matching bases. The V and J ends lost 6 bases and 1 base respectively, with 12 bases between them. Germline CDR1 reads MNHEY; CDR2 reads SVGAGI. The CDR3 runs 14 residues. In DNA, the CDR3 is TGTGCCAGCAGCCACGACAGTTATAACTATGGCTACACCTTC. Protein sequence: CASSHDSYNYGYTF.

V and J are TRBV6-5 and TRBJ2-5; 7 nucleotides align to TRBD1. CDR3 length: 15 residues. V lost 6 bases and J lost 1; bases outside the gene matches: 8. Germline V gene data show CDR1 as MNHEY and CDR2 as SVGAGI. This CDR3 reads CASSMTGSLQETQYF. CDR3 nucleotide sequence: TGTGCCAGCAGCATGACAGGGAGCCTCCAAGAGACCCAGTACTTC.

V is TRBV7-3 and J is TRBJ2-7; 9 bases line up with TRBD1. The CDR3 has 16 amino acids. Per the germline V gene, CDR1 is SGHTA and CDR2 is FQGTGA. Unmatched junction bases numbered 9, after V lost 1 base and J lost 5 bases. The chain's CDR3 is CASSLRDRARRNEQYF. The DNA for the CDR3 is TGTGCCAGCAGCTTAAGGGACAGGGCCCGAAGGAACGAGCAGTACTTC.

This clone came up once. In DNA, the CDR3 is TGTGCCAGCAGCTATGGGGGGCGGGGGGTTACTGAAGCTTTCTTT. The encoded protein is CASSYGGRGVTEAFF. J is TRBJ1-1 and V is TRBV7-2, with a possible D match to TRBD1 (6 bases). Germline V gene sequence: CDR1 SGHTA, CDR2 FQGNSA. The CDR3 is 15 residues long. V dropped 4 bases and J dropped 5 bases, with 17 bases sitting between them.

The J gene is TRBJ2-7, the V gene TRBV10-1; TRBD2 agrees at 8 bases. In germline, CDR1 is WNHNN, CDR2 SYGVQD (reference sequence). V lost 0 bases to trimming and J lost 5 bases; unmatched junction nucleotides: 9. This CDR3 region has 16 residues. In nucleotides, the CDR3 is TGCGCCAGCAGTGAGTCGCGCGTTCGGGGGGGCCACGAGCAGTACTTC. The encoded protein is CASSESRVRGGHEQYF.

This clone was seen just once. The J gene is TRBJ2-2, the V gene TRBV7-9, with D tentatively TRBD1 (5 bases). This CDR3 has 16 residues. CDR1 SEHNR and CDR2 FQNEAQ come from the germline V gene (reference sequence). The V and J ends lost 0 bases and 4 bases respectively, with 12 bases between them. This CDR3 is CASSLAEGVSTGELFF. The DNA for the CDR3 is TGTGCCAGCAGCTTAGCGGAAGGGGTCAGCACCGGGGAGCTGTTTTTT.

The chain uses TRBV7-2 and TRBJ2-7; TRBD2 is a possible D gene (8 bases). Trimming removed 5 bases from V and 6 bases from J, with 23 bases in between. CDR3 length equals 16 residues. Per germline, CDR1 SGHTA and CDR2 FQGNSA. The CDR3 sequence is CASSRVGTRGRSEQYF. Here the CDR3 DNA reads TGTGCCAGCAGCAGAGTCGGGACTAGGGGGCGAAGCGAGCAGTACTTC.

CDR3 nucleotide sequence: TGTGCCAGCTCACCCCCTGGACAGCCGAACACCGGGGAGCTGTTTTTT. Its protein product is CASSPPGQPNTGELFF. This chain uses TRBV18 with TRBJ2-2; maybe TRBD1 (6 bases). Trimming left V 3 bases short and J 0 bases short, with 11 bases between. CDR1 is KGHSH, CDR2 LQKENI, per germline. CDR3 length: 16 residues. Drawing the rest from reference TRBV18 and TRBJ2-2, the complete variable domain is NAGVMQNPRHLVRRRGQEARLRCSPMKGHSHVYWYRQLPEEGLKFMVYLQKENIIDESGMPKERFSAEFPKEGPSILRIQQVVRGDSAAYFCASSPPGQPNTGELFFGEGSRLTVL.

J is TRBJ1-3 and V is TRBV18; D is perhaps TRBD1 (6 bases). CDR3 length equals 14 residues. Germline values: CDR1 KGHSH, CDR2 LQKENI. Trimming removed 8 bases at V and 0 bases at J, with 11 bases between. The CDR3 DNA reads as TGTGCCAGCCAAACAGGGCGCTCTGGAAACACCATATATTTT. This encodes CASQTGRSGNTIYF.

The sample holds one count of this clone. DNA of the CDR3: TGTGCCAGCAGCCCCTCACTAGCGGGGGACTTCGGGAGGGAGACCCAGTACTTC. Translating it yields CASSPSLAGDFGRETQYF. The rearrangement joins TRBV5-4 to TRBJ2-5; 11 nucleotides match TRBD2. Germline V gives CDR1 SGHNT, CDR2 YYREEE (reference sequence). With 4 bases clipped from V and 5 bases from J, the junction kept 16 bases outside the gene matches. The CDR3 totals 18 residues. Together with reference TRBV5-4 and TRBJ2-5, the CDR3 gives the full variable domain: ETGVTQSPTHLIKTRGQQVTLRCSSQSGHNTVSWYQQALGQGPQFIFQYYREEENGRGNFPPRFSGLQFPNYSSELNVNALELDDSALYLCASSPSLAGDFGRETQYFGPGTRLLVL.

The CDR3 spells CASSVSGGGTEAFF. The DNA of the CDR3 is TGTGCCAGCAGTGTATCAGGGGGAGGTACTGAAGCTTTCTTT. The J gene is TRBJ1-1, the V gene TRBV2; 7 bases match TRBD1. This CDR3 comprises 14 residues. The V and J ends lost 4 bases and 5 bases, in that order; junction bases with no gene match: 7. Per germline, CDR1 SNHLY and CDR2 FYNNEI.

The rearrangement uses TRBV10-3 and TRBJ2-2, with D perhaps TRBD2 (6 bases). This CDR3 has 16 residues. V was cut by 0 bases and J by 6 bases, with 14 bases left in between. Germline CDR1 ENHRY, CDR2 SYGVKD. This CDR3 reads CAISESLGREAGELFF. CDR3 sequence (DNA): TGTGCCATCAGTGAGTCTCTCGGGAGAGAGGCCGGGGAGCTGTTTTTT.

The chain carries TRBV6-6 and TRBJ2-2; possible D gene TRBD2, 6 bases. Germline V gene sequence: CDR1 MNHNY, CDR2 SVGAGI (reference sequence). The CDR3 has 15 residues. Between the trimmed V and J ends, which lost 7 bases and 1 base, there was a span of 13 bases. The CDR3 sequence is CASTPQGGNTGELFF. The CDR3 DNA follows: TGTGCCAGCACTCCTCAGGGAGGGAACACCGGGGAGCTGTTTTTT.

This chain uses TRBV11-2 with TRBJ1-1; D uncertain. The CDR3 consists of 13 residues. From germline, CDR1 is SGHAT and CDR2 FQNNGV. The germline V and J ends were trimmed by 3 bases and 0 bases, with 5 bases remaining between them. The CDR3 here is CASSFTMNTEAFF. DNA for the CDR3: TGTGCCAGCAGCTTCACAATGAACACTGAAGCTTTCTTT.

The chain uses TRBV5-4 and TRBJ2-1; TRBD1 agrees at 12 bases. Germline-derived CDR1 and CDR2 are SGHNT and YYREEE (reference sequence). CDR3 length: 16 amino acids. With 4 bases clipped from V and 7 bases from J, the junction kept 9 bases outside the gene matches. The CDR3 nucleotides are TGTGCCAGCAGCCCCCCGAGGGGACAGGGGGCAAATGAGCAGTTCTTC. It encodes CASSPPRGQGANEQFF.

V gene TRBV7-2 combines with J gene TRBJ2-2; D perhaps matches TRBD2 (6 bases). Trimming left V 1 base short and J 0 bases short, with 9 bases between. Germline V gives CDR1 SGHTA, CDR2 FQGNSA. The CDR3 runs to 16 residues. In nucleotides, the CDR3 is TGTGCCAGCAGCTTAGGGGCGGGGACGAACACCGGGGAGCTGTTTTTT. Protein sequence: CASSLGAGTNTGELFF.

This sequence joins TRBV5-1 and TRBJ1-3; 7 nucleotides line up with TRBD1. The trim removed 4 bases at V and 3 bases at J, leaving 10 bases unmatched. Germline V gene sequence: CDR1 SGHRS, CDR2 YFSETQ. The CDR3 length is 16 residues. The CDR3: CASSNYDRVGGNTIYF. Here the CDR3 DNA reads TGCGCCAGCAGCAACTACGACAGGGTCGGTGGAAACACCATATATTTT. The full variable domain, with the rest looked up from reference TRBV5-1 and TRBJ1-3, is KAGVTQTPRYLIKTRGQQVTLSCSPISGHRSVSWYQQTPGQGLQFLFEYFSETQRNKGNFPGRFSGRQFSNSRSEMNVSTLELGDSALYLCASSNYDRVGGNTIYFGEGSWLTVV.

The rearrangement joins TRBV5-4 to TRBJ2-5; a possible D gene is TRBD1 (6 bases). The CDR3 length is 13 residues. Germline CDR1 is SGHNT and CDR2 is YYREEE (reference sequence). V shed 4 bases and J shed 3 bases, with 10 bases lying between them. CDR3: CASSEGQKETQYF. CDR3 nucleotides: TGTGCCAGCAGCGAAGGACAGAAAGAGACCCAGTACTTC.

The chain employs TRBV19 and TRBJ2-1; D unclear. From germline, CDR1 is LNHDA and CDR2 SQIVND (reference sequence). This CDR3 region has 14 residues. The V end was cut by 2 bases, the J end by 6 bases, with 11 bases between. In nucleotides, the CDR3 is TGTGCCAGTAGTATAAACTCGGGTAGCAATGAGCAGTTCTTC. Protein sequence: CASSINSGSNEQFF.

The chain recombines TRBV10-1 with TRBJ2-1, with 9 bases identical to TRBD2. CDR3 length: 16 residues. V dropped 7 bases and J dropped 3; count of bases not matched to a gene: 10. Germline CDR1 and CDR2: WNHNN and SYGVQD (reference sequence). CDR3 sequence: CASTPPSGNNYNEQFF. The CDR3 region has the DNA TGCGCCAGCACCCCCCCTAGCGGGAATAACTACAATGAGCAGTTCTTC.

The V and J genes are TRBV19 and TRBJ1-5; D is unresolved. The CDR3 sequence is 14 residues long. V dropped 3 bases and J dropped 1 base, with 7 bases sitting between them. CDR1 and CDR2 (germline): LNHDA, SQIVND (reference sequence). CDR3 sequence (DNA): TGTGCCAGTAGTATCCGCGGGAGCAATCAGCCCCAGCATTTT. It translates to CASSIRGSNQPQHF.

Of note for this clone: The germline gene is not matched at one end of the junction; a read error may be the cause. The chain carries TRBV20-1 and TRBJ1-1, with D unresolved. The germline V gene encodes CDR1 DFQATT and CDR2 SNEGSKA (reference sequence). The CDR3 runs 11 residues. This CDR3 reads CSARKNTEAFF. The CDR3 DNA reads as TGCAGTGCTAGGAAGAACACCGAAGCTTTCTTT.

This clone was observed once. The chain links TRBV11-3 to TRBJ1-1; D is uncertain. CDR3 length equals 15 residues. V lost 5 bases to trimming and J lost 2 bases, with 15 bases between them. Looked up from germline, CDR1 is SGHNT and CDR2 is YENEEA. The CDR3 DNA is TGTGCCAGCAGCCGCTTGCGCGGGTTTAACACTGAAGCTTTCTTT. Translating it yields CASSRLRGFNTEAFF.

With respect to this clone: One junction end disagrees with the germline gene, perhaps due to a read error. This chain joins TRBV7-7 and TRBJ2-1, with 13 bases matching TRBD2. The germline CDR1 and CDR2 sequences are SSHAT and FNYEAQ (reference sequence). The CDR3 is made up of 15 amino acids. DNA for the CDR3: TGTGCTAGCAGCGGACTAGCGGGAGCGGACAATGAGCAGTTCTTC. It specifies CASSGLAGADNEQFF.

The genes are TRBV6-6 and TRBJ1-2; D remains ambiguous. CDR3 length: 15 amino acids. Trimming cost V 2 bases and J 8 bases, with 18 bases left between them. Per germline, CDR1 MNHNY and CDR2 SVGAGI (reference sequence). In nucleotides, the CDR3 is TGTGCCAGCAGTTACGGGAGCCAAGGCTTGGGAGGCTACACCTTC. Translation gives CASSYGSQGLGGYTF.

The chain links TRBV7-8 to TRBJ2-5; TRBD1 matches at 7 bases. Matching the DNA end better, TRBJ2-7 makes the J call doubtful. Germline V gives CDR1 SGHVS, CDR2 FQNEAQ. This CDR3 is 15 amino acids long. The CDR3 reads CASSPNRGGVYEQYF. Here the CDR3 DNA reads TGTGCCAGCAGCCCGAACAGGGGCGGCGTTTACGAGCAGTACTTC.

This clone was recorded once. The V gene is TRBV6-5, the J gene TRBJ2-5; possible D gene TRBD1, 6 bases. The V gene's germline CDR1 is MNHEY and CDR2 SVGAGI. The CDR3 contains 12 residues. V gave up 7 bases and J gave up 6 bases, with 12 bases separating them. The CDR3 reads CASTGDEKTQYF. The CDR3 DNA follows: TGTGCCAGCACAGGGGACGAAAAGACCCAGTACTTC.